Shown below are 29 T cell receptor beta chains from a single sample sequenced in a study of cytomegalovirus exposure and HLA in healthy donors. The PCR ran on 60 Vbeta and 13 Jbeta primers. Measured with immunoSEQ multiplex PCR; TCRdb has only the in-frame clones, and not every one. The sample lists fewer than 100,000 clones, around 77% occurring once. The specimen sequenced was PBMCs. Receptors originate from a female donor in good health and CMV-seronegative.

The chain links TRBV30 to TRBJ1-1; 8 nucleotides agree with TRBD1. The germline gives CDR1 GTSNPN, CDR2 SVGIG (reference sequence). V dropped 4 bases and J dropped 3; count of bases not matched to a gene: 10. The CDR3 is made up of 15 amino acids. The CDR3: CAWKGAGGPYTEAFF. The CDR3 DNA follows: TGTGCCTGGAAGGGGGCAGGGGGCCCTTACACTGAAGCTTTCTTT. The full variable domain, completed using reference TRBV30 and TRBJ1-1, is SQTIHQWPATLVQPVGSPLSLECTVEGTSNPNLYWYRQAAGRGLQLLFYSVGIGQISSEVPQNLSASRPQDRQFILSSKKLLLSDSGFYLCAWKGAGGPYTEAFFGQGTRLTVV.

The chain recombines TRBV4-2 with TRBJ2-1, with 11 positions matching TRBD1. Germline CDR1 is LGHNA and CDR2 is YNFKEQ. There are 15 residues in the CDR3. J gave up 4 bases and V 4 bases, and 3 bases lay outside the gene matches. DNA of the CDR3: TGTGCCAGCAGCCCGGGACAGGGGGGTTACAATGAGCAGTTCTTC. It specifies CASSPGQGGYNEQFF.

CDR3 bases: TGCGCCAGCAGCCGCAACTTACGGGCTAGCGGTCCCGAGGGAGGGTCCTACGAGCAGTACTTC. Residues: CASSRNLRASGPEGGSYEQYF. This chain joins TRBV5-1 and TRBJ2-7, with 7 bases lining up with TRBD2. CDR1 is SGHRS and CDR2 is YFSETQ in the germline V gene. The CDR3 extends over 21 amino acids. The trim removed 4 bases at V and 1 base at J, leaving 26 bases unmatched.

The chain has TRBV29-1 and TRBJ1-1; TRBD1 is a possible D gene (6 bases). The V and J ends lost 7 bases and 1 base respectively, with 13 bases between them. The CDR3 sequence is 13 residues long. From germline, CDR1 is SQVTM and CDR2 ANQGSEA. CDR3 nucleotides: TGCAGCGGGACTGACAGGCCGAACACTGAAGCTTTCTTT. Encoded protein: CSGTDRPNTEAFF.

This clone is a singleton in its sample. This chain links TRBV5-4 with TRBJ2-7, with 7 positions matching TRBD1. Per the germline V gene, CDR1 is SGHNT and CDR2 is YYREEE (reference sequence). There are 15 residues in the CDR3. The junction had 8 bases not matched to a gene; V was cut back by 5 bases and J by 0 bases. This CDR3 is CASSGGQTHSYEQYF. CDR3 nucleotide sequence: TGTGCCAGCAGTGGGGGACAGACCCACTCCTACGAGCAGTACTTC.

The V call is TRBV5-1, the J call TRBJ2-3, with a weak D call TRBD1 (5 bases). V was clipped by 5 bases and J by 4 bases, with 20 bases between them. The CDR3 covers 16 residues. CDR1 and CDR2 from the germline V gene are SGHRS and YFSETQ. The CDR3 protein is CASSWPPGQSADTQYF. CDR3 sequence (DNA): TGCGCCAGCAGTTGGCCCCCAGGACAAAGCGCAGATACGCAGTATTTT.

The chain carries TRBV28 and TRBJ2-7, with 8 bases aligning to TRBD1. J gave up 0 bases and V 7 bases, and 5 bases lay outside the gene matches. In germline, CDR1 is MDHEN, CDR2 SYDVKM. The CDR3 runs to 14 residues. CDR3 bases: TGTGCCAGCATAAGGCAGGGGGCCTCCTACGAGCAGTACTTC. Protein product: CASIRQGASYEQYF. Full variable domain (remainder filled in from reference TRBV28 and TRBJ2-7): DVKVTQSSRYLVKRTGEKVFLECVQDMDHENMFWYRQDPGLGLRLIYFSYDVKMKEKGDIPEGYSVSREKKERFSLILESASTNQTSMYLCASIRQGASYEQYFGPGTRLTVT.

The chain combines TRBV19 with TRBJ2-3; TRBD2 matches 10 bases. The CDR3 covers 15 residues. Germline CDR1 LNHDA, CDR2 SQIVND (reference sequence). The J segment lost 4 bases and the V segment lost 6 bases, leaving 7 bases of the junction unmatched. The CDR3 spells CASRKREGWADTQYF. DNA for the CDR3: TGTGCCAGTAGGAAGCGGGAGGGATGGGCAGATACGCAGTATTTT.

The chain joins TRBV6-1 to TRBJ1-4, with TRBD1 matching over 12 bases. J lost 7 bases, V lost 4 bases, and 10 bases had no gene match. In germline, CDR1 is MNHNS, CDR2 SASEGT. The CDR3 runs to 17 residues. The CDR3 DNA is TGTGCCAGCAGTGGATACCCGGGACAGGGGGCGGGTGAAAAACTGTTTTTT. Translation: CASSGYPGQGAGEKLFF.

Details on this clone: A read error may produce the germline difference seen at one junction end. This sequence joins TRBV7-9 and TRBJ2-4; D possibly corresponds to TRBD1 (5 bases). Germline-derived CDR1 and CDR2 are SEHNR and FQNEAQ (reference sequence). The CDR3 sequence is 16 residues long. DNA of the CDR3: TGTTCCAGCAGCCCATCCACCAGGGTAGCCAAAAACATTCAGTACTTC. As protein: CSSSPSTRVAKNIQYF.

The chain has TRBV29-1 and TRBJ1-4; a weak D match, TRBD1 (6 bases). Looked up from germline, CDR1 is SQVTM and CDR2 is ANQGSEA. This CDR3 comprises 16 residues. Trimming stripped 7 bases from V and 2 bases from J, with 20 bases between. CDR3 sequence (DNA): TGCAGCGCCGGCGGTGGGCGGGGGGCGACTAATGAAAAACTGTTTTTT. Translating gives CSAGGGRGATNEKLFF.

This chain links TRBV2 with TRBJ1-2, with D possibly being TRBD1 (5 bases). Trimming took 7 bases from V and 2 from J, leaving 11 bases between them. This CDR3 spans 13 amino acids. The germline V gene encodes CDR1 SNHLY and CDR2 FYNNEI. In nucleotides, the CDR3 is TGTGCCAGCATTTACGACAGAAACTATGGCTACACCTTC. Translation gives CASIYDRNYGYTF. The full variable domain, its missing parts supplied by reference TRBV2 and TRBJ1-2, is EPEVTQTPSHQVTQMGQEVILRCVPISNHLYFYWYRQILGQKVEFLVSFYNNEISEKSEIFDDQFSVERPDGSNFTLKIRSTKLEDSAMYFCASIYDRNYGYTFGSGTRLTVV.

This clone has more than one count but fewer than ten. The chain has TRBV6-5 and TRBJ1-6, with TRBD1 matching over 7 bases. This CDR3 contains 15 residues. V dropped 7 bases and J dropped 5; count of bases not matched to a gene: 8. Germline V CDR1 and CDR2: MNHEY, SVGAGI. DNA for the CDR3: TGTGCCAGCAAAGAAACAGGGGCCAATAATTCACCCCTCCACTTT. This translates into CASKETGANNSPLHF.

This chain joins TRBV6-5 and TRBJ1-2; D remains unclear. The CDR3 has 13 amino acids. Germline values: CDR1 MNHEY, CDR2 SVGAGI. V lost 7 bases and J 0 bases, leaving 9 bases between the germline ends. The CDR3 here is CASTSLANYGYTF. CDR3 sequence (DNA): TGTGCCAGCACCTCTCTAGCTAACTATGGCTACACCTTC.

Note on this clone: Sequence at one end of the junction differs from germline and may be a read error. The gene calls are TRBV7-9 and TRBJ2-4; possibly TRBD1 for D (6 bases). CDR1 SEHNR and CDR2 FQNEAQ come from the germline V gene (reference sequence). The CDR3 is 13 residues long. CDR3 amino acids: CASSLGGPTPGHF. CDR3 coding DNA: TGTGCCAGCAGCTTAGGGGGGCCGACACCCGGGCACTTC.

The J gene is TRBJ1-6, the V gene TRBV10-2; D is possibly TRBD1 (5 bases). Trimming took 6 bases from V and 8 from J, leaving 11 bases between them. Per germline, CDR1 WSHSY and CDR2 SAAADI. The CDR3 loop spans 13 amino acids. The CDR3 loop reads CASRDTDYSPLHF. The CDR3 nucleotides read TGCGCCAGCAGGGACACCGACTATTCACCCCTCCACTTT.

CDR3 nucleotides: TGCGCCAGCAGCCACCCCGGGACTAGCGGGAGTAACACCGGGGAGCTGTTTTTT. This sequence encodes CASSHPGTSGSNTGELFF. The chain couples TRBV4-1 to TRBJ2-2, with 14 bases fitting TRBD2. After removal of 3 bases from V and 2 bases from J, the junction contained 5 bases not matched to a gene. CDR3 length: 18 residues. Germline V gene sequence: CDR1 MGHRA, CDR2 YSYEKL.

The rearrangement uses TRBV28 and TRBJ2-1, with TRBD2 identical over 12 bases. Trimming removed 9 bases from V and 4 bases from J; junction bases left unmatched: 4. This CDR3 comprises 14 residues. CDR1 is MDHEN and CDR2 is SYDVKM in the germline V gene. CDR3: CASGLAGTYNEQFF. The CDR3 DNA reads as TGTGCCAGTGGACTAGCGGGAACATACAATGAGCAGTTCTTC.

This clone turned up a few times. The chain couples TRBV19 to TRBJ2-5; 13 bases fit TRBD2. Germline V gene sequence: CDR1 LNHDA, CDR2 SQIVND (reference sequence). The trim removed 5 bases at V and 5 bases at J, leaving 8 bases unmatched. The CDR3 spans 16 residues. The CDR3 nucleotides read TGTGCCAGTAGTGGGGGACTAGCGGGATTCTCGGAGACCCAGTACTTC. It codes for CASSGGLAGFSETQYF.

The chain is built from TRBV10-3 and TRBJ2-7, with D unresolved. Germline CDR1 reads ENHRY; CDR2 reads SYGVKD. The CDR3 has 13 residues. With 7 bases removed from V and 2 bases from J, the gap between germline ends came to 12 bases. The CDR3 here is CAIKRQEAYEQYF. CDR3 bases: TGTGCCATCAAAAGGCAGGAAGCCTACGAGCAGTACTTC.

The chain joins TRBV28 to TRBJ2-7; possibly TRBD2 for D (5 bases). This CDR3 has 13 residues. Germline V gives CDR1 MDHEN, CDR2 SYDVKM. V shed 8 bases and J shed 5 bases, with 16 bases lying between them. CDR3 nucleotide sequence: TGTGCCAGCCCGGGCCCCAACGGGGACGAGCAGTACTTC. Translated, it gives CASPGPNGDEQYF. Full variable domain (remainder filled in from reference TRBV28 and TRBJ2-7): DVKVTQSSRYLVKRTGEKVFLECVQDMDHENMFWYRQDPGLGLRLIYFSYDVKMKEKGDIPEGYSVSREKKERFSLILESASTNQTSMYLCASPGPNGDEQYFGPGTRLTVT.

The CDR3 region has the DNA TGTGCCTGGAGTGTAGATAGTAATCAGCCCCAGCATTTT. Encoded protein: CAWSVDSNQPQHF. The genes are TRBV30 and TRBJ1-5; D unclear. The CDR3 runs 13 residues. CDR1 and CDR2 from the germline V gene are GTSNPN and SVGIG (reference sequence). Trimming left V 0 bases short and J 4 bases short, with 7 bases between.

This clone has only a few counts. The chain employs TRBV5-1 and TRBJ2-5; 9 nucleotides match TRBD1. CDR3 length: 13 amino acids. Per the germline V gene, CDR1 is SGHRS and CDR2 is YFSETQ. With V trimmed by 4 bases and J by 4 bases, 2 bases remained unmatched. The CDR3, as DNA: TGCGCCAGCAGCATGGGACAGGGAGAGACCCAGTACTTC. Amino acids: CASSMGQGETQYF.

Concerning this clone: Other DNA sequences in this specimen translate into the identical CDR3. The J gene is TRBJ2-3, the V gene TRBV13; D remains ambiguous. The CDR3 runs 15 residues. Germline assignment: CDR1 PRHDT and CDR2 FYEKMQ (reference sequence). With 0 bases removed from V and 3 bases from J, the gap between germline ends came to 10 bases. The CDR3 is CASSLGHERTDTQYF. CDR3 coding DNA: TGTGCCAGCAGCTTAGGCCACGAACGGACAGATACGCAGTATTTT.

This chain uses TRBV6-5 with TRBJ2-7, with TRBD1 matching over 12 bases. The CDR3 is 16 amino acids. Per germline, CDR1 MNHEY and CDR2 SVGAGI. Trimming at V came to 0 bases and at J to 5 bases, leaving 5 bases not matched to a gene. Written as DNA, the CDR3 is TGTGCCAGCAGTTACTCACCGGGACAGGGGGCGAACGAGCAGTACTTC. It specifies CASSYSPGQGANEQYF.

This chain uses TRBV6-4 with TRBJ2-3; 14 nucleotides align to TRBD2. CDR1 MRHNA and CDR2 SNTAGT come from the germline V gene. This CDR3 is built from 15 residues. V trimming: 6 bases; J trimming: 4 bases; junction bases outside the gene matches: 3. The CDR3 DNA reads TGTGCCAGCAGCATGACTAGCGGGGGGGCAGATACGCAGTATTTT. Protein: CASSMTSGGADTQYF.

V and J are TRBV30 and TRBJ1-5; tentative D call: TRBD1 (6 bases). The V end lost 3 bases, the J end lost 5 bases, and 14 bases lay between the germline ends. This CDR3 comprises 14 residues. Germline values: CDR1 GTSNPN, CDR2 SVGIG (reference sequence). The CDR3 loop is CAWSWDTSDQPQHF. CDR3 DNA sequence: TGTGCCTGGAGCTGGGACACCTCAGATCAGCCCCAGCATTTT.

This chain joins TRBV4-2 and TRBJ2-3; weak D call: TRBD1 (5 bases). The CDR3 loop spans 12 amino acids. V dropped 5 bases and J dropped 6 bases, with 9 bases sitting between them. CDR1 LGHNA and CDR2 YNFKEQ come from the germline V gene. In nucleotides, the CDR3 is TGTGCCAGCAGCAGGGGAAGCGATACGCAGTATTTT. As protein: CASSRGSDTQYF.

The chain couples TRBV5-6 to TRBJ1-5; 9 bases match TRBD1. The CDR3 spans 15 residues. The germline CDR1 and CDR2 sequences are SGHDT and YYEEEE. V trimming: 0 bases; J trimming: 4 bases; junction bases outside the gene matches: 2. CDR3 in amino acids: CASSLAGTGNQPQHF. As DNA, the CDR3 is TGTGCCAGCAGCTTGGCCGGGACAGGGAATCAGCCCCAGCATTTT.